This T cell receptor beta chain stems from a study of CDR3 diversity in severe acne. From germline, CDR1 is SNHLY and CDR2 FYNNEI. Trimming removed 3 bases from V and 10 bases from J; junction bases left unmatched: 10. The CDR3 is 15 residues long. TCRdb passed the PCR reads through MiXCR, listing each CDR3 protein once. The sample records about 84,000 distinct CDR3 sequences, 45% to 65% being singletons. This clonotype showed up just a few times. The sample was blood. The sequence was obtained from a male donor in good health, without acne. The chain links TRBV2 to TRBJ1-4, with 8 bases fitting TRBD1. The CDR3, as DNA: TGTGCCAGCAGTGATTTGCAGGGGGCGGGTGTAAAACTGTTTTTT. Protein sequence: CASSDLQGAGVKLFF.